One T cell receptor (beta chain) is described in this entry. This specimen belongs to a study of shared clonotypes between healthy human individuals. Trimming left V 3 bases short and J 6 bases short, with 18 bases between. Germline V gene data show CDR1 as GTSNPN and CDR2 as SVGIG (reference sequence). CDR3 size: 14 residues. Sequencing used immunoSEQ multiplex PCR; TCRdb keeps in-frame clones, though not all of them. The repertoire holds hundreds of thousands of clones, with about 80% as singletons. The chain recombines TRBV30 with TRBJ2-7, with a tentative D call TRBD2 (5 bases). This TCR was sampled from a woman aged 40 to 50 in good health. Some clones in this sample may be carry-over from other donors' samples. Sequenced: PBMCs. The DNA of the CDR3 is TGTGCCTGGAGATCAGCGGCGGTCTATGGCGAGCAGTACTTC. This translates into CAWRSAAVYGEQYF.